This passage covers 9 T cell receptor beta chains from one sample sequenced in a study of shared clonotypes between healthy human individuals. CD45RO-negative, CCR7-positively selected cells formed the naive CD8 fraction, excluding terminally differentiated effector memory CD45RA+ cells. Clones were read by immunoSEQ multiplex PCR, and TCRdb kept only the in-frame ones, dropping some. The sample has some 2.1 million clones; over 85% are singletons. Sequencing was carried out using naive CD8+ T cells sorted from blood. These receptors all come from a man aged 18 to 30 in good health.

The rearrangement uses TRBV12-5 and TRBJ1-1; D might be TRBD1 (5 bases). V gave up 1 base and J gave up 3 bases, with 24 bases separating them. The CDR3 has 19 residues. Germline V gene data show CDR1 as LGHNT and CDR2 as FRNRAP. CDR3 DNA: TGTGCTAGTGGTTTGGACCTTTTACTTTTCGGAGACAGCGACACTGAAGCTTTCTTT. This gives the protein CASGLDLLLFGDSDTEAFF.

The chain carries TRBV25-1 and TRBJ2-5; possible D gene TRBD1, 6 bases. The CDR3 length is 15 residues. Germline CDR1 reads MGHDK; CDR2 reads SYGVNS. Trimming took off 4 bases at V and 7 bases at J, with 19 bases between the two ends. The CDR3 region is CASSALSGGWGTQYF. The CDR3 bases are TGTGCCAGCAGTGCCCTGAGTGGGGGCTGGGGGACCCAGTACTTC.

To note about this clone: A junction boundary mismatches the germline segment, possibly from a read error. The V call is TRBV5-6, the J call TRBJ1-1; D unresolved. Germline values: CDR1 SGHDT, CDR2 YYEEEE. There are 13 residues in the CDR3. CDR3 in DNA: TGTGCCAGCAGCATGGACCTGAATACTGAAGCTTTCTTT. This gives the protein CASSMDLNTEAFF.

The CDR3 here is CASRPGTAGEKLFF. The CDR3 nucleotides are TGTGCCAGCAGACCCGGGACAGCTGGGGAAAAACTGTTTTTT. The V gene is TRBV6-1, the J gene TRBJ1-4; TRBD1 aligns across 7 bases. The V segment lost 6 bases and the J segment 8 bases; nucleotides outside the gene matches: 9. CDR1 is MNHNS and CDR2 is SASEGT in the germline V gene. The CDR3 is 14 amino acids.

The gene calls are TRBV7-9 and TRBJ2-7; no clear D gene. The CDR3 sequence is 12 residues long. Germline values: CDR1 SEHNR, CDR2 FQNEAQ (reference sequence). V was pared by 5 bases and J by 3 bases, with 8 bases between. The CDR3, as DNA: TGTGCCAGCAGCCCCTGGGGCTACGAGCAGTACTTC. It is translated as CASSPWGYEQYF. The variable domain in full, completed from reference TRBV7-9 and TRBJ2-7, reads DTGVSQNPRHKITKRGQNVTFRCDPISEHNRLYWYRQTLGQGPEFLTYFQNEAQLEKSRLLSDRFSAERPKGSFSTLEIQRTEQGDSAMYLCASSPWGYEQYFGPGTRLTVT.

J is TRBJ1-5 and V is TRBV19; 9 nucleotides align to TRBD1. The CDR3 is 18 residues long. Per the germline V gene, CDR1 is LNHDA and CDR2 is SQIVND (reference sequence). V trimming: 7 bases; J trimming: 0 bases; junction bases outside the gene matches: 13. The CDR3 loop is CASTSPGQGDYSNQPQHF. In nucleotides, the CDR3 is TGTGCCAGTACTTCCCCGGGACAGGGTGACTATAGCAATCAGCCCCAGCATTTT. Based on the CDR3 plus reference TRBV19 and TRBJ1-5, the full variable domain is DGGITQSPKYLFRKEGQNVTLSCEQNLNHDAMYWYRQDPGQGLRLIYYSQIVNDFQKGDIAEGYSVSREKKESFPLTVTSAQKNPTAFYLCASTSPGQGDYSNQPQHFGDGTRLSIL.

The chain couples TRBV5-6 to TRBJ2-4; D possibly corresponds to TRBD2 (5 bases). The ends were cut back, 3 bases at V and 9 bases at J, with 10 bases in the middle. Germline V lookup: CDR1 SGHDT, CDR2 YYEEEE. This CDR3 is built from 12 residues. The CDR3 DNA reads as TGTGCCAGCAGCTGGAGCGAGGGCATTCAGTACTTC. It translates to CASSWSEGIQYF.

The chain recombines TRBV6-4 with TRBJ2-3; maybe TRBD1 (5 bases). The CDR3 loop spans 13 amino acids. The V gene's germline CDR1 is MRHNA and CDR2 SNTAGT. Trimming shortened V by 6 bases and J by 0 bases, and 7 bases separated the two germline ends. The CDR3 sequence: CASRDISTDTQYF. The DNA of the CDR3 is TGTGCCAGCAGGGACATTAGCACAGATACGCAGTATTTT.

This chain links TRBV7-2 with TRBJ2-2; TRBD2 matches at 13 bases. Unmatched junction bases numbered 12, after V lost 6 bases and J lost 5 bases. Germline V gene data show CDR1 as SGHTA and CDR2 as FQGNSA. The CDR3 covers 18 residues. The CDR3 region has the DNA TGTGCCAGCAGGCCCGGGACTAGCGGGGTGTTTGGAACCGGGGAGCTGTTTTTT. Protein sequence: CASRPGTSGVFGTGELFF. The entire variable domain, with the rest obtained from reference TRBV7-2 and TRBJ2-2, is as follows: GAGVSQSPSNKVTEKGKDVELRCDPISGHTALYWYRQSLGQGLEFLIYFQGNSAPDKSGLPSDRFSAERTGGSVSTLTIQRTQQEDSAVYLCASRPGTSGVFGTGELFFGEGSRLTVL.